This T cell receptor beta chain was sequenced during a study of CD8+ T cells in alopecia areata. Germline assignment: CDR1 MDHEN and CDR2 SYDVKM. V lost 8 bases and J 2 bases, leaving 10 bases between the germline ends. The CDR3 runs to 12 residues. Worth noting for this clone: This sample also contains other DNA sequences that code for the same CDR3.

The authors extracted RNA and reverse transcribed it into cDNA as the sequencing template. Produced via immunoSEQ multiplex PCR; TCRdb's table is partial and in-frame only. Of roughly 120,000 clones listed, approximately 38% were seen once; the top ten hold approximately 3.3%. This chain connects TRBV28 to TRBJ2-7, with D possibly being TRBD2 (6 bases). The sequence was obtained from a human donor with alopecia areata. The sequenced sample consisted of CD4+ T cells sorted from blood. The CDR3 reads CASRGSTYEQYF. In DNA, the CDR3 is TGTGCCAGCCGGGGGTCTACCTACGAGCAGTACTTC.